This T cell receptor beta chain stems from a study of T cell responses to AZD1222 COVID-19 vaccine. The CDR3 has 15 amino acids. Germline loops: CDR1 GTSNPN, CDR2 SVGIG (reference sequence). V shed 4 bases and J shed 8 bases, with 23 bases lying between them. Measured with immunoSEQ multiplex PCR; TCRdb has only the in-frame clones, and not every one. The repertoire holds some 150,000 clones, with roughly 84% as singletons. This sequence originates from an adult who received the AZD1222 COVID-19 vaccine. The chain has TRBV30 and TRBJ1-2; D not certain. The source was peripheral blood, collected 28 days after the second AZD1222 dose. CDR3 sequence (DNA): TGTGCCTGGACGGTTAGTTCCGGACCGCTCGAGGGCTACACCTTC. Protein product: CAWTVSSGPLEGYTF.